The 26 T cell receptor beta chains below all came from one sample that was sequenced in a study of CD8 T cells in ankylosing spondylitis listed by TCRdb under 2017. Library method: 5' RACE. Instrument on record: Illumina HiSeq 2500. TCRdb ran its own pipeline on the public reads, namely fastp trimming at Q25 and MiXCR clone calling, and kept in-frame beta chains. Each entry is one CDR3 protein sequence, shown with its most common DNA and genes. The sample profile shows about 5,700 distinct CDR3 sequences; 2% to 2.5% of them were found once. Clones ranked in the top ten supply 45% to 55% of the sample. Sequenced: blood, either unsorted or a sorted T cell fraction (not recorded which). These TCRs come from a male donor with ankylosing spondylitis or in good health (not recorded which).

This clonotype is termed medium-sized. The chain joins TRBV9 to TRBJ2-1; D may be TRBD1 or TRBD2 (5 bases each). V lost 0 bases and J 3 bases, leaving 10 bases between the germline ends. The CDR3 is 15 amino acids. Looked up from germline, CDR1 is SGDLS and CDR2 is YYNGEE. The CDR3: CASSVGDGVYNEQFF. The CDR3 DNA is TGTGCCAGCAGCGTAGGGGACGGAGTCTACAATGAGCAGTTCTTC.

There are many counts of this clonotype. The chain combines TRBV9 with TRBJ1-5, with unresolved D. Germline assignment: CDR1 SGDLS and CDR2 YYNGEE. This CDR3 has 15 amino acids. V was trimmed by 0 bases and J by 6 bases, leaving 13 bases between them. The CDR3 loop is CASSVADGVGQPQHF. Written as DNA, the CDR3 is TGTGCCAGCAGCGTAGCTGACGGGGTAGGTCAGCCCCAGCATTTT.

This clonotype was counted at least ten times. This chain joins TRBV9 and TRBJ1-1; 7 positions match TRBD1. With V trimmed by 1 base and J by 1 base, 1 base remained unmatched. Germline V lookup: CDR1 SGDLS, CDR2 YYNGEE. There are 14 residues in the CDR3. In DNA, the CDR3 is TGTGCCAGCAGCGTAAGGGACAGGAACACTGAAGCTTTCTTT. Residues: CASSVRDRNTEAFF.

This clonotype is categorized as medium-sized (0.01 to 0.1%). This chain links TRBV9 with TRBJ2-7; D is perhaps TRBD1 (5 bases). CDR1 is SGDLS and CDR2 is YYNGEE in the germline V gene. The CDR3 loop spans 15 amino acids. Trimming took off 0 bases at V and 1 base at J, with 11 bases between the two ends. The CDR3 coding sequence is TGTGCCAGCAGCGTAGGGGGCTCCGAGTCCTACGAGCAGTACTTC. It encodes CASSVGGSESYEQYF.

This clonotype was recorded a few times. The chain recombines TRBV9 with TRBJ2-7, with D uncertain. This CDR3 is 12 amino acids long. Germline loops: CDR1 SGDLS, CDR2 YYNGEE. Trimming took off 3 bases at V and 4 bases at J, with 8 bases between the two ends. CDR3 coding DNA: TGTGCCAGCAGCGGGGCGGATTACGAGCAGTACTTC. It specifies CASSGADYEQYF.

This clonotype was recorded at least ten times. J is TRBJ2-5 and V is TRBV9; TRBD2 matches at 15 bases. Trimming cost V 3 bases and J 4 bases; bases outside gene matches: 1. Germline CDR1 and CDR2: SGDLS and YYNGEE. The CDR3 covers 15 residues. CDR3 loop: CASSAGLAGGETQYF. CDR3 nucleotide sequence: TGTGCCAGCAGCGCGGGACTAGCGGGAGGAGAGACCCAGTACTTC.

The gene calls are TRBV9 and TRBJ1-1, with TRBD1 identical over 8 bases. The CDR3 runs 14 residues. Germline V gene lookup returns CDR1 SGDLS and CDR2 YYNGEE. V was clipped by 1 base and J by 3 bases; unmatched bases: 2. CDR3: CASSVTGGDTEAFF. For the CDR3, the DNA is TGTGCCAGCAGCGTAACAGGGGGAGACACTGAAGCTTTCTTT.

This clonotype showed up many times. V and J are TRBV9 and TRBJ2-2; a possible D gene is TRBD1 (5 bases). This CDR3 contains 14 residues. Deletions cut 0 bases from V and 7 bases from J, with 10 bases between. Germline CDR1 reads SGDLS; CDR2 reads YYNGEE. The CDR3 coding sequence is TGTGCCAGCAGCGTAGAGGGGTATCTCGGGGAGCTGTTTTTT. Translation: CASSVEGYLGELFF.

At least ten counts were recorded for this clonotype. The genes are TRBV9 and TRBJ2-2; D is perhaps TRBD1 or TRBD2 (5 bases each). CDR1 is SGDLS, CDR2 YYNGEE, per germline. Trimming left V 6 bases short and J 6 bases short, with 18 bases between. This CDR3 spans 15 amino acids. The CDR3 region is CASTGYGASAGELFF. CDR3 in DNA: TGTGCCAGCACCGGATACGGGGCGAGCGCCGGGGAGCTGTTTTTT.

By share, this clonotype ranks as medium-sized. The V call is TRBV9, the J call TRBJ1-3, with D possibly TRBD1 on 6 matching bases. V was clipped by 7 bases and J by 0 bases, with 14 bases between them. In germline, CDR1 is SGDLS, CDR2 YYNGEE. The CDR3 length is 15 residues. The CDR3 DNA follows: TGTGCCAGCGCTAGGACAGCCAACTCTGGAAACACCATATATTTT. Residues: CASARTANSGNTIYF.

By frequency in the sample, this clonotype is medium-sized. The CDR3 DNA sequence: TGTGCCAGCAGCGGGACAGGCCAAGAGACCCAGTACTTC. Residues: CASSGTGQETQYF. This rearrangement joins TRBV9 to TRBJ2-5; 7 bases agree with TRBD1. The ends lost 3 bases at V and 1 base at J; junction bases unmatched: 0. The CDR3 loop spans 13 amino acids. Germline loops: CDR1 SGDLS, CDR2 YYNGEE.

This clonotype appeared many times. CDR3 sequence (DNA): TGTGCCAGCAGCGAGGGGAGACAGATGGCGGCCGGGGAGCTGTTTTTT. Translating it yields CASSEGRQMAAGELFF. V usage is TRBV9 and J usage is TRBJ2-2; D assignment may be TRBD1 or TRBD2 (5 bases each). CDR1 is SGDLS, CDR2 YYNGEE, per germline. This CDR3 has 16 residues. V lost 3 bases, J lost 6 bases, and 18 bases lay in between.

V usage is TRBV9 and J usage is TRBJ2-1, with 8 bases fitting TRBD2. V shed 0 bases, J shed 0 bases, and the junction held 2 bases outside the gene matches. The CDR3 is 16 residues long. CDR1 SGDLS and CDR2 YYNGEE come from the germline V gene. The CDR3 DNA follows: TGTGCCAGCAGCGTAGATCTAGCGGGCTCCTACAATGAGCAGTTCTTC. Protein sequence: CASSVDLAGSYNEQFF.

V gene TRBV9 combines with J gene TRBJ2-7; 12 bases line up with TRBD2. Germline CDR1 is SGDLS and CDR2 is YYNGEE. The CDR3 loop spans 16 amino acids. The J segment lost 4 bases and the V segment lost 2 bases, leaving 7 bases of the junction unmatched. The CDR3 spells CASSVGTSGFSYEQYF. CDR3 bases: TGTGCCAGCAGCGTCGGGACTAGCGGGTTCAGTTACGAGCAGTACTTC. Filled out from reference TRBV9 and TRBJ2-7, the complete variable domain reads DSGVTQTPKHLITATGQRVTLRCSPRSGDLSVYWYQQSLDQGLQFLIQYYNGEERAKGNILERFSAQQFPDLHSELNLSSLELGDSALYFCASSVGTSGFSYEQYFGPGTRLTVT.

There are many counts of this clonotype. The CDR3 sequence is CASSKVGGLSTEAFF. The CDR3 DNA reads TGTGCCAGCAGCAAAGTTGGGGGGCTGAGCACTGAAGCTTTCTTT. The chain employs TRBV21-1 and TRBJ1-1; TRBD1 is the table's D call and was not checked against the DNA. TRBV21-1 is an annotated pseudogene. The CDR3 totals 15 residues.

This clonotype was observed many times. The chain carries TRBV9 and TRBJ2-1; tentative D call: TRBD2 (6 bases). This CDR3 spans 16 amino acids. Germline CDR1 is SGDLS and CDR2 is YYNGEE. V gave up 2 bases and J gave up 2 bases, with 14 bases separating them. The CDR3 sequence: CASSVGWRETYNEQFF. In DNA, the CDR3 is TGTGCCAGCAGCGTGGGGTGGCGGGAAACCTACAATGAGCAGTTCTTC.

In this sample, this clonotype turned up many times. The chain joins TRBV9 to TRBJ2-3; D gene uncertain. The germline gives CDR1 SGDLS, CDR2 YYNGEE. The V and J ends lost 4 bases and 2 bases respectively, with 2 bases between them. This CDR3 spans 11 amino acids. In nucleotides, the CDR3 is TGTGCCAGCAGCAACACAGATACGCAGTATTTT. It translates to CASSNTDTQYF.

The sample holds many counts of this clonotype. The J gene is TRBJ1-1, the V gene TRBV9; 9 positions match TRBD1. In germline, CDR1 is SGDLS, CDR2 YYNGEE. The junction had 3 bases not matched to a gene; V was cut back by 3 bases and J by 6 bases. The CDR3 has 13 amino acids. CDR3 loop: CASSGDRVPEAFF. In DNA form, the CDR3 reads TGTGCCAGCAGCGGGGACAGGGTCCCTGAAGCTTTCTTT.

This clonotype is labeled medium-sized. The chain employs TRBV9 and TRBJ2-1, with unresolved D. Trimming took off 0 bases at V and 7 bases at J, with 14 bases between the two ends. This CDR3 has 15 residues. The germline V gene has CDR1 SGDLS and CDR2 YYNGEE. The DNA for the CDR3 is TGTGCCAGCAGCGTAGGCAGATTCGTTGATAATGAGCAGTTCTTC. Translated, it gives CASSVGRFVDNEQFF. The full variable domain, completed using reference TRBV9 and TRBJ2-1, is DSGVTQTPKHLITATGQRVTLRCSPRSGDLSVYWYQQSLDQGLQFLIQYYNGEERAKGNILERFSAQQFPDLHSELNLSSLELGDSALYFCASSVGRFVDNEQFFGPGTRLTVL.

This clonotype was observed at least ten times. The chain has TRBV9 and TRBJ2-1, with 9 bases identical to TRBD1. Germline loops: CDR1 SGDLS, CDR2 YYNGEE. This CDR3 is 15 amino acids long. After removal of 0 bases from V and 8 bases from J, the junction contained 6 bases not matched to a gene. The CDR3, as DNA: TGTGCCAGCAGCGTAGGTGCGACAGGGGGGGATGAGCAGTTCTTC. Amino acids: CASSVGATGGDEQFF.

This clonotype occurred many times. V usage is TRBV9 and J usage is TRBJ2-1, with 10 bases matching TRBD1. The germline CDR1 and CDR2 sequences are SGDLS and YYNGEE. The CDR3 runs 15 residues. V shed 4 bases, J shed 6 bases, and the junction held 7 bases outside the gene matches. CDR3 DNA: TGTGCCAGCAGCCCCCGACAGGGGGCCGTCAATGAGCAGTTCTTC. Translated: CASSPRQGAVNEQFF.

By sample share, this clonotype is medium-sized. V usage is TRBV9 and J usage is TRBJ2-7; 7 bases are a match to TRBD1. The CDR3 has 15 amino acids. The V and J ends lost 0 bases and 3 bases, in that order; junction bases with no gene match: 6. Germline V gene data show CDR1 as SGDLS and CDR2 as YYNGEE. The CDR3 DNA reads TGTGCCAGCAGCGTAGAGGGGACAGAACTCTACGAGCAGTACTTC. This translates into CASSVEGTELYEQYF.

This clonotype occurred many times. This sequence joins TRBV9 and TRBJ1-2; D is unresolved. Trimming removed 0 bases from V and 6 bases from J, with 9 bases in between. The length of the CDR3 is 13 residues. Germline CDR1 is SGDLS and CDR2 is YYNGEE. The DNA of the CDR3 is TGTGCCAGCAGCGTAGATTGGAGGGATGGCTACACCTTC. Translating gives CASSVDWRDGYTF.

This clonotype was seen ten or more times. The chain joins TRBV9 to TRBJ2-5; 10 bases agree with TRBD2. CDR3 length: 17 amino acids. V lost 6 bases to trimming and J lost 5 bases; unmatched junction nucleotides: 16. The germline V gene has CDR1 SGDLS and CDR2 YYNGEE. CDR3 sequence (DNA): TGTGCCAGCACCACCGGCCCTAGCGGGAGTTTGGGGGAGACCCAGTACTTC. Its translation is CASTTGPSGSLGETQYF.

In its sample, this clonotype was seen many times. The V and J genes are TRBV9 and TRBJ2-2, with D possibly matching TRBD2 (5 bases). Germline lookup yields CDR1 SGDLS and CDR2 YYNGEE. The V end was cut by 3 bases, the J end by 4 bases, with 16 bases between. The CDR3 has 16 residues. This chain's CDR3 is CASSGPGKPFTGELFF. CDR3 nucleotide sequence: TGTGCCAGCAGCGGCCCCGGGAAGCCGTTCACCGGGGAGCTGTTTTTT. The whole variable domain, remainder taken from reference TRBV9 and TRBJ2-2, is DSGVTQTPKHLITATGQRVTLRCSPRSGDLSVYWYQQSLDQGLQFLIQYYNGEERAKGNILERFSAQQFPDLHSELNLSSLELGDSALYFCASSGPGKPFTGELFFGEGSRLTVL.

This clonotype was recorded many times. This chain joins TRBV9 and TRBJ1-5, with a tentative D call TRBD1 (6 bases). Germline assignment: CDR1 SGDLS and CDR2 YYNGEE. This CDR3 has 15 amino acids. V was pared by 4 bases and J by 0 bases, with 11 bases between. CDR3 protein: CASSLTGISNQPQHF. In nucleotides, the CDR3 is TGTGCCAGCAGCCTCACAGGGATTAGCAATCAGCCCCAGCATTTT.